The clone carrying this T cell receptor beta chain was detected a few times. The target antigen is unknown. The sample belongs to a study of T cells after yellow fever vaccination. Whole-study results and caveats: The bulk population could contribute abundant contaminating clonotypes to FACS-sorted repertoires. It was a weaker secondary response, yet one that peaked faster, at day 5 versus 15. The appearance of a small share of clonotypes in both CD4 and CD8 compartments was observed.

Template-switching 5'RACE yielded the TCR cDNA; a universal primer site and UMIs were added in the process. TCRdb called the 5' RACE reads again in MiXCR, with one record for every CDR3 protein. The data hold some 350,000 distinct CDR3 sequences, with approximately 4% observed a single time. The clonotype was recovered from a man aged 18 to 29 who received the YFV17D yellow fever vaccine. The source material was PBMCs, sampled 5 days after the yellow fever booster vaccination.

CDR3 DNA sequence: TGCGCCAGCAGCTCGGGCTTCACCTTGGGTGGCTACACCTTC. Translation: CASSSGFTLGGYTF. The chain links TRBV5-1 to TRBJ1-2; D not resolved. From germline, CDR1 is SGHRS and CDR2 YFSETQ. V shed 3 bases and J shed 7 bases, with 16 bases lying between them. CDR3 length: 14 amino acids.